These 5 T cell receptor beta chains were sequenced from one sample in a study of T-cell memory formation after mild COVID-19. MiXCR, run by TCRdb on the 5' RACE reads, gives a single entry per CDR3 protein. In the table there are 400,000 or so distinct CDR3 sequences, roughly 20% of which are singletons. Material for sequencing was PBMCs or a T cell subset sorted from them (not recorded which). The receptors were sampled from an adult woman who had mild COVID-19 (a few samples of this study predate the infection). Cell type and time point are not known.

This clonotype appeared a few times. The chain uses TRBV7-9 and TRBJ2-5; weak D call: TRBD2 (6 bases). Germline values: CDR1 SEHNR, CDR2 FQNEAQ (reference sequence). CDR3 length: 14 residues. The ends were cut back, 5 bases at V and 2 bases at J, with 12 bases in the middle. DNA of the CDR3: TGTGCCAGCAGCGTACCGGGACTTCAAGAGACCCAGTACTTC. This codes for CASSVPGLQETQYF.

In its sample, this clonotype was seen a few times. V usage is TRBV9 and J usage is TRBJ2-3; a weak D match, TRBD2 (6 bases). Looked up from germline, CDR1 is SGDLS and CDR2 is YYNGEE. CDR3 length: 15 amino acids. Trimming removed 1 base from V and 2 bases from J, with 11 bases in between. The CDR3 nucleotides are TGTGCCAGCAGCGTATTTCCGGGAGACACAGATACGCAGTATTTT. It encodes CASSVFPGDTDTQYF.

This clonotype has a count of ten or more. This chain uses TRBV2 with TRBJ2-1; 10 nucleotides agree with TRBD2. Germline V gives CDR1 SNHLY, CDR2 FYNNEI. V gave up 7 bases and J gave up 6 bases; unmatched junction bases: 6. CDR3 length equals 14 residues. The CDR3 nucleotides read TGTGCCAGCAAAGGGACTAGCGTCGCCAATGAGCAGTTCTTC. Amino acid sequence: CASKGTSVANEQFF.

This clonotype was counted between two and nine times. The chain joins TRBV4-1 to TRBJ2-7; a possible D gene is TRBD2 (5 bases). The ends were cut back, 0 bases at V and 0 bases at J, with 15 bases in the middle. The germline CDR1 and CDR2 sequences are MGHRA and YSYEKL. CDR3 length: 17 amino acids. The CDR3 region is CASSQDGVEPFSYEQYF. The DNA of the CDR3 is TGCGCCAGCAGCCAAGACGGGGTCGAACCCTTCTCCTACGAGCAGTACTTC.

The chain links TRBV13 to TRBJ2-1, with a weak D call TRBD2 (6 bases). Trimming took off 5 bases at V and 4 bases at J, with 30 bases between the two ends. Per the germline V gene, CDR1 is PRHDT and CDR2 is FYEKMQ (reference sequence). The CDR3 contains 20 residues. The CDR3 loop reads CASSPQLGRGGDIGYNEQFF. CDR3 coding DNA: TGTGCCAGCAGCCCACAACTAGGGCGGGGTGGGGATATCGGATACAATGAGCAGTTCTTC.